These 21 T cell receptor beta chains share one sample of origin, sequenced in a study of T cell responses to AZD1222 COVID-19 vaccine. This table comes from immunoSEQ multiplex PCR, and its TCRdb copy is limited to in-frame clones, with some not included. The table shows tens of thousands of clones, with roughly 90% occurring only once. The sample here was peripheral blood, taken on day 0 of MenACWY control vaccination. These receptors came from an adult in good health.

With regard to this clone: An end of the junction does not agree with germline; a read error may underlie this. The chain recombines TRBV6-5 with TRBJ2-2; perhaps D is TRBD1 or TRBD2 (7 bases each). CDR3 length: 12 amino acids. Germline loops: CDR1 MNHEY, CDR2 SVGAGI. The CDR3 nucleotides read TGCTCAGGGGGGGTTTATTCCGGGGAGCTGTTTTTT. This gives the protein CSGGVYSGELFF.

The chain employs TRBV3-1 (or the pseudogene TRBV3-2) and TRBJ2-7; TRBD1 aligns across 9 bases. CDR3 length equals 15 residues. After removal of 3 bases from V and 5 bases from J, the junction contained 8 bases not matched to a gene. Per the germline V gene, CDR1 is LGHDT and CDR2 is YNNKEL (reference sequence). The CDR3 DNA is TGTGCCAGCAGCCACCAAAGAACAGGGGGCGACGAGCAGTACTTC. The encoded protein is CASSHQRTGGDEQYF.

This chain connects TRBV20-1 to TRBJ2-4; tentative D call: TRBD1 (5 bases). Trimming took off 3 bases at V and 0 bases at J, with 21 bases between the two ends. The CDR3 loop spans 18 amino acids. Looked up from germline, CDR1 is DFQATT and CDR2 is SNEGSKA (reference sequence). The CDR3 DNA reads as TGCAGTGCTAGTAATCCCCCCGCCAGGGCCTTAGCCAAAAACATTCAGTACTTC. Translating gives CSASNPPARALAKNIQYF.

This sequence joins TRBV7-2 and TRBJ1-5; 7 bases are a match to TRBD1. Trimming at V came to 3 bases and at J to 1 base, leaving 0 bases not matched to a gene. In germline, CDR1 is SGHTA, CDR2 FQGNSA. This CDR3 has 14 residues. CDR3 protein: CASSLTGSNQPQHF. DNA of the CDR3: TGTGCCAGCAGCTTGACAGGGAGCAATCAGCCCCAGCATTTT.

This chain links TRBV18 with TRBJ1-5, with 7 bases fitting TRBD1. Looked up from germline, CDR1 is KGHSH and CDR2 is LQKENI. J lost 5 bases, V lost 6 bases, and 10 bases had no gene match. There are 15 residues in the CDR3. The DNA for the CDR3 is TGTGCCAGCTCCCAACGAGGGGGCGCGGATCAGCCCCAGCATTTT. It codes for CASSQRGGADQPQHF.

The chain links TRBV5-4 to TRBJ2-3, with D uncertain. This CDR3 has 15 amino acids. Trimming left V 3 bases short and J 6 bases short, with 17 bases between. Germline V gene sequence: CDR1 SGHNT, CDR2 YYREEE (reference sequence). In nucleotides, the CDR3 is TGTGCCAGCAGCTCCGGACCACTCGGCTCGGATACGCAGTATTTT. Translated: CASSSGPLGSDTQYF.

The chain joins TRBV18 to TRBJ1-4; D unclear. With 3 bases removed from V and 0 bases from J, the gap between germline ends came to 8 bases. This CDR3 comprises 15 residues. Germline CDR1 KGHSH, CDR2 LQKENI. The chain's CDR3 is CASSPAEATNEKLFF. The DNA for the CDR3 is TGTGCCAGCTCACCGGCCGAGGCAACTAATGAAAAACTGTTTTTT.

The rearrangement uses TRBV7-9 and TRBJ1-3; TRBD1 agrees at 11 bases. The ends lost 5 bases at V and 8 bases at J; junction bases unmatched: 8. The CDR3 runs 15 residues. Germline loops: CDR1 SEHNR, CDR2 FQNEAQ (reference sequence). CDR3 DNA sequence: TGTGCCAGCAGCCGGACAGGGGGCCGGGGGGACACCATATATTTT. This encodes CASSRTGGRGDTIYF.

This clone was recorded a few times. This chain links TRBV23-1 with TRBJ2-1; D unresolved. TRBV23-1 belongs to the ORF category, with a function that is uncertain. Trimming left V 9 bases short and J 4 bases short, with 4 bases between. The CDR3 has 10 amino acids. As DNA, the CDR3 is TGCGCCAGACCTTACAATGAGCAGTTCTTC. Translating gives CARPYNEQFF.

CDR3 DNA: TGCGCCAGCAGCAGGTCCACCTACGAGCAGTACTTC. Translation gives CASSRSTYEQYF. The rearrangement links TRBV5-1 to TRBJ2-7; D ambiguous. The germline gives CDR1 SGHRS, CDR2 YFSETQ. V lost 4 bases to trimming and J lost 2 bases, with 7 bases between them. CDR3 length equals 12 residues.

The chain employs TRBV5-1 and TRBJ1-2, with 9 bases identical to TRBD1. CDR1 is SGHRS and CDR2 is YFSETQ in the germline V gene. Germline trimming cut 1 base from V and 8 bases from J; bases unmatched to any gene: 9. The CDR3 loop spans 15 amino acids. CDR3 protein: CASSLWTGDNWGYTF. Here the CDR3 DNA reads TGCGCCAGCAGCTTGTGGACAGGGGATAACTGGGGCTACACCTTC.

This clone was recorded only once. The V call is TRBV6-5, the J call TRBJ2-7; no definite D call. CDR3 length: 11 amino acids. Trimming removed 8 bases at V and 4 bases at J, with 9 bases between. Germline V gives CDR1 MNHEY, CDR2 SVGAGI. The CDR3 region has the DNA TGTGCCAGCCGAAACATGTACGAGCAGTACTTC. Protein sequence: CASRNMYEQYF.

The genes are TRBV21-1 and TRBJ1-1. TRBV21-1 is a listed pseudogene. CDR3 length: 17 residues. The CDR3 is CASSKWSLGGANTEAFF. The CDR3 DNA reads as TGTGCCAGCAGCAAATGGTCGTTGGGGGGGGCCAACACTGAAGCTTTCTTT.

CDR3 sequence: CASSSGTAEALEQYF. The CDR3 DNA follows: TGTGCCAGTAGTTCGGGGACAGCGGAGGCGCTCGAGCAGTACTTC. The genes are TRBV19 and TRBJ2-7, with TRBD1 matching over 7 bases. Per germline, CDR1 LNHDA and CDR2 SQIVND (reference sequence). The V segment lost 5 bases and the J segment 6 bases; nucleotides outside the gene matches: 13. This CDR3 region has 15 residues.

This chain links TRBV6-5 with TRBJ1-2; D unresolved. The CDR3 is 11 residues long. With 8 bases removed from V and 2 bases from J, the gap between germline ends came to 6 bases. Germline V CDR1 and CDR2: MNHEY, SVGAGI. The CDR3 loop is CASGINYGYTF. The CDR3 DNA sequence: TGTGCCAGCGGCATCAACTATGGCTACACCTTC.

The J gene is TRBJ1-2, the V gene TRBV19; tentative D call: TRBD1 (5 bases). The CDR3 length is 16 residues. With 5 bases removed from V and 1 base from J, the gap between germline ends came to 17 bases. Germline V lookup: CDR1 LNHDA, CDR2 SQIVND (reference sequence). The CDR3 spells CASSWTLTTDNYGYTF. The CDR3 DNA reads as TGTGCCAGTAGTTGGACTCTAACGACAGATAACTATGGCTACACCTTC.

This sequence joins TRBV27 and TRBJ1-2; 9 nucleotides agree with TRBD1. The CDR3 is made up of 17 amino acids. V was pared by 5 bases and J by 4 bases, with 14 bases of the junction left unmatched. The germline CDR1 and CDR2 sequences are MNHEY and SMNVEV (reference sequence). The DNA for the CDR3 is TGTGCCAGCAGTCTAAGATCACAGGGGGCGAAAGGCTATGGCTACACCTTC. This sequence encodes CASSLRSQGAKGYGYTF.

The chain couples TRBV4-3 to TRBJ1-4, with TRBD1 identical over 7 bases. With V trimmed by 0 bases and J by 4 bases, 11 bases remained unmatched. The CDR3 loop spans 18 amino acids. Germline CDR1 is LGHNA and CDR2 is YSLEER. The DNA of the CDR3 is TGCGCCAGCAGCCAAGATCCCCAGGGGGGGGGCCTTAATGAAAAACTGTTTTTT. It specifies CASSQDPQGGGLNEKLFF.

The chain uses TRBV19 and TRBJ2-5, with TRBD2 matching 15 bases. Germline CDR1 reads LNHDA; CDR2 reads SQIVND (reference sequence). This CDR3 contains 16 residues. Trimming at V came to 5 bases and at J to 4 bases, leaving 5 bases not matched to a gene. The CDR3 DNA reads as TGTGCCAGTAGTTTACCGGGACTAGCGGGAGGAGAGACCCAGTACTTC. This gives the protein CASSLPGLAGGETQYF.

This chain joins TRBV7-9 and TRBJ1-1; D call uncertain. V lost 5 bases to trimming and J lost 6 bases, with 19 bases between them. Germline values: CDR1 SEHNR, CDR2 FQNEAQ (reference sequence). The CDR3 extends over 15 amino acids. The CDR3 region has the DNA TGTGCCAGCAGCAAGCTTGGGTATGACCTATCTGAAGCTTTCTTT. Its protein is CASSKLGYDLSEAFF.

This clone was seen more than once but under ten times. Here the CDR3 DNA reads TGTGCCAGTAGTGCGCCACAGTTTCAGCCCCAGCATTTT. This sequence encodes CASSAPQFQPQHF. The chain uses TRBV19 and TRBJ1-5; unclear D gene. The V gene lost 5 bases and the J gene lost 6 bases, with 11 bases spanning the gap. This CDR3 spans 13 amino acids. Germline V gene data show CDR1 as LNHDA and CDR2 as SQIVND (reference sequence). Full variable domain (rest looked up from reference TRBV19 and TRBJ1-5): DGGITQSPKYLFRKEGQNVTLSCEQNLNHDAMYWYRQDPGQGLRLIYYSQIVNDFQKGDIAEGYSVSREKKESFPLTVTSAQKNPTAFYLCASSAPQFQPQHFGDGTRLSIL.